Following are 29 T cell receptor beta chains from one sample sequenced in a study of T cell repertoires and HLA-DP antigens. Clones were sequenced by immunoSEQ multiplex PCR, and TCRdb holds only the in-frame ones, with some missing. The sample has about 120,000 clones, 85% to 95% seen once. No antigen is known for these receptors. The sample was CD4+ T cells from PBMCs. These receptors were collected from a woman between 18 and 29 years old in good health and CMV-seronegative.

This clone has only one observation. The V call is TRBV9, the J call TRBJ2-5; the match to TRBD2 covers 11 bases. The CDR3 covers 15 residues. Germline assignment: CDR1 SGDLS and CDR2 YYNGEE. Trimming took 3 bases from V and 4 from J; bases not matched to a gene: 5. The CDR3 region has the DNA TGTGCCAGCAGCGGTAGCGGGAGGGTCGGAGAGACCCAGTACTTC. Protein product: CASSGSGRVGETQYF.

This chain uses TRBV18 with TRBJ1-2, with D hard to call. Germline V gene sequence: CDR1 KGHSH, CDR2 LQKENI. The CDR3 contains 14 residues. The V and J ends lost 2 bases and 2 bases respectively, with 9 bases between them. CDR3 loop: CASSPERANYGYTF. CDR3 in DNA: TGTGCCAGCTCACCAGAGCGAGCGAACTATGGCTACACCTTC.

The rearrangement joins TRBV30 to TRBJ2-1, with D perhaps matching TRBD2 (6 bases). The CDR3 has 16 residues. From germline, CDR1 is GTSNPN and CDR2 SVGIG (reference sequence). Trimming cost V 2 bases and J 4 bases, with 18 bases left between them. The CDR3 nucleotides read TGTGCCTGGAGTAAGACTCGGGCGGGACGGTACAATGAGCAGTTCTTC. It encodes CAWSKTRAGRYNEQFF.

The chain carries TRBV6-6 and TRBJ1-1; D gene ambiguous. Trimming cost V 0 bases and J 0 bases, with 8 bases left between them. The CDR3 contains 15 residues. Germline CDR1 reads MNHNY; CDR2 reads SVGAGI (reference sequence). For the CDR3, the DNA is TGTGCCAGCAGTTACTCGAGGCGGATGAACACTGAAGCTTTCTTT. Translating gives CASSYSRRMNTEAFF.

The chain carries TRBV6-5 and TRBJ2-3; D remains unclear. This CDR3 is built from 15 residues. Germline V CDR1 and CDR2: MNHEY, SVGAGI. Deletions cut 7 bases from V and 0 bases from J, with 14 bases between. The CDR3 DNA sequence: TGTGCCAGCACCCGAGGAACTCTTAGCACAGATACGCAGTATTTT. Amino acids: CASTRGTLSTDTQYF.

The V gene is TRBV11-3, the J gene TRBJ2-6; D gene ambiguous. Per germline, CDR1 SGHNT and CDR2 YENEEA. CDR3 length equals 16 residues. V shed 1 base and J shed 1 base, with 8 bases lying between them. The CDR3 DNA sequence: TGTGCCAGCAGCTTAGGCGCAGGTTCTGGGGCCAACGTCCTGACTTTC. Its protein product is CASSLGAGSGANVLTF.

This sequence joins TRBV7-8 and TRBJ1-3; a weak D match, TRBD1 (5 bases). This CDR3 has 14 residues. With 5 bases removed from V and 4 bases from J, the gap between germline ends came to 12 bases. The germline CDR1 and CDR2 sequences are SGHVS and FQNEAQ. The CDR3 region has the DNA TGTGCCAGCAGCGGTCGGGGGTCCGGAAACACCATATATTTT. It translates to CASSGRGSGNTIYF.

Regarding this clone: Additional DNA sequences in this sample encode the identical CDR3. This chain links TRBV5-1 with TRBJ2-1; 11 bases line up with TRBD2. J gave up 4 bases and V 0 bases, and 0 bases lay outside the gene matches. The CDR3 spans 15 residues. Germline V gene sequence: CDR1 SGHRS, CDR2 YFSETQ. The CDR3 sequence is CASSLVAGGYNEQFF. CDR3 in DNA: TGCGCCAGCAGCTTGGTAGCGGGAGGGTACAATGAGCAGTTCTTC.

There are a few counts of this clone. The V and J genes are TRBV7-9 and TRBJ1-4; possible D gene TRBD1, 5 bases. CDR1 and CDR2 from the germline V gene are SEHNR and FQNEAQ (reference sequence). CDR3 length: 15 amino acids. V was shortened by 5 bases and J by 8 bases, with 18 bases between the two germline ends. CDR3 residues: CASSVDRGGGEKLFF. The DNA of the CDR3 is TGTGCCAGCAGCGTCGATAGGGGAGGCGGCGAAAAACTGTTTTTT.

The V gene is TRBV10-3, the J gene TRBJ2-5; 11 bases are a match to TRBD2. CDR1 and CDR2 (germline): ENHRY, SYGVKD. V lost 2 bases, J lost 3 bases, and 8 bases stayed unmatched. There are 17 residues in the CDR3. DNA for the CDR3: TGTGCCATCAGTGAGACTATAGCGGGAGGGCGGAAAGAGACCCAGTACTTC. It is translated as CAISETIAGGRKETQYF.

The genes are TRBV28 and TRBJ2-4, with 7 bases that match TRBD1. Per germline, CDR1 MDHEN and CDR2 SYDVKM. V was pared by 6 bases and J by 0 bases, with 5 bases of the junction left unmatched. The CDR3 is 15 residues long. The CDR3 DNA is TGTGCCAGCAGGCGAACAGGGGTAGCCAAAAACATTCAGTACTTC. It codes for CASRRTGVAKNIQYF.

The V call is TRBV10-3, the J call TRBJ2-1; D is unresolved. Germline V lookup: CDR1 ENHRY, CDR2 SYGVKD. The CDR3 runs to 15 residues. V lost 0 bases, J lost 0 bases, and 6 bases lay in between. For the CDR3, the DNA is TGTGCCATCAGTGAGTCGGGTGGCTCCTACAATGAGCAGTTCTTC. The encoded protein is CAISESGGSYNEQFF.

The J gene is TRBJ2-2, the V gene TRBV18; D remains ambiguous. The CDR3 loop spans 14 amino acids. V was shortened by 3 bases and J by 6 bases, with 11 bases between the two germline ends. Germline V gene sequence: CDR1 KGHSH, CDR2 LQKENI. This CDR3 is CASSPNFVAGELFF. In nucleotides, the CDR3 is TGTGCCAGCTCACCTAATTTCGTAGCCGGGGAGCTGTTTTTT.

The genes are TRBV10-3 and TRBJ1-1; D not certain. There are 13 residues in the CDR3. Deletions cut 3 bases from V and 4 bases from J, with 9 bases between. Germline V lookup: CDR1 ENHRY, CDR2 SYGVKD. The CDR3 loop is CAISDAALTEAFF. For the CDR3, the DNA is TGTGCCATCAGTGACGCAGCGCTCACTGAAGCTTTCTTT.

The gene calls are TRBV25-1 and TRBJ1-4; D may be TRBD1 (6 bases). The CDR3 length is 15 residues. V was shortened by 3 bases and J by 4 bases, with 12 bases between the two germline ends. The germline CDR1 and CDR2 sequences are MGHDK and SYGVNS. The CDR3 sequence: CASSDMDRFNEKLFF. DNA of the CDR3: TGTGCCAGCAGTGACATGGACAGATTTAATGAAAAACTGTTTTTT.

The rearrangement joins TRBV6-1 to TRBJ1-2; D remains ambiguous. Germline CDR1 reads MNHNS; CDR2 reads SASEGT. This CDR3 comprises 12 residues. V lost 5 bases to trimming and J lost 8 bases, with 12 bases between them. The CDR3 reads CASSPPMGGYTF. CDR3 in DNA: TGTGCCAGCAGTCCCCCAATGGGGGGCTACACCTTC.

The V gene is TRBV5-1, the J gene TRBJ2-3; the D gene is possibly TRBD2 (6 bases). The CDR3 is 17 residues long. Deletions cut 5 bases from V and 2 bases from J, with 21 bases between. Germline V gene data show CDR1 as SGHRS and CDR2 as YFSETQ. The CDR3 region is CASSWSAGSLSTDTQYF. In DNA, the CDR3 is TGCGCCAGCAGTTGGTCGGCGGGGTCGCTGTCCACAGATACGCAGTATTTT. The full variable domain, in which reference TRBV5-1 and TRBJ2-3 provide the parts outside the CDR3, is KAGVTQTPRYLIKTRGQQVTLSCSPISGHRSVSWYQQTPGQGLQFLFEYFSETQRNKGNFPGRFSGRQFSNSRSEMNVSTLELGDSALYLCASSWSAGSLSTDTQYFGPGTRLTVL.

The chain joins TRBV10-3 to TRBJ1-1, with TRBD1 as a possible D gene (5 bases). CDR3 length: 11 residues. The germline V gene has CDR1 ENHRY and CDR2 SYGVKD. CDR3 sequence: CAAGRETEAFF. Written as DNA, the CDR3 is TGTGCGGCTGGCAGGGAAACTGAAGCTTTCTTT.

This CDR3 is CATSRDPLSSYEQYF. CDR3 nucleotide sequence: TGTGCCACCAGCAGAGATCCGCTGAGCTCCTACGAGCAGTACTTC. The J gene is TRBJ2-7, the V gene TRBV15; D not certain. The V end was cut by 0 bases, the J end by 0 bases, with 9 bases between. Germline V CDR1 and CDR2: LNHNV, YYDKDF (reference sequence). The CDR3 sequence is 15 residues long.

The J gene is TRBJ1-5, the V gene TRBV4-1; the match to TRBD1 covers 9 bases. The J segment lost 5 bases and the V segment lost 0 bases, leaving 2 bases of the junction unmatched. CDR1 is MGHRA and CDR2 is YSYEKL in the germline V gene. The CDR3 has 15 residues. This CDR3 reads CASSQDRDRDQPQHF. CDR3 sequence (DNA): TGCGCCAGCAGCCAAGATCGGGACAGGGATCAGCCCCAGCATTTT.

The chain employs TRBV19 and TRBJ2-1; 7 bases map to TRBD2. The length of the CDR3 is 14 residues. The V gene's germline CDR1 is LNHDA and CDR2 SQIVND (reference sequence). V was pared by 5 bases and J by 5 bases, with 6 bases of the junction left unmatched. CDR3 bases: TGTGCCAGTAGTGCGCGGGAGTCCCACAATGAGCAGTTCTTC. Amino acid sequence: CASSARESHNEQFF.

The rearrangement uses TRBV6-5 and TRBJ1-5; 9 bases are a match to TRBD1. Germline loops: CDR1 MNHEY, CDR2 SVGAGI. The J segment lost 7 bases and the V segment lost 4 bases, leaving 11 bases of the junction unmatched. CDR3 length: 16 amino acids. The CDR3 region is CASSSLGTGRFQPQHF. The CDR3 region has the DNA TGTGCCAGCAGTTCCCTCGGGACAGGGCGATTCCAGCCCCAGCATTTT.

The chain couples TRBV10-3 to TRBJ2-5, with unresolved D. This CDR3 is 12 amino acids long. Germline CDR1 ENHRY, CDR2 SYGVKD. Trimming took off 6 bases at V and 2 bases at J, with 7 bases between the two ends. DNA for the CDR3: TGTGCCATCAGGGGCCTACAAGAGACCCAGTACTTC. As protein: CAIRGLQETQYF.

This clone was found a few times. The chain is built from TRBV5-1 and TRBJ1-1; D gene uncertain. Trimming removed 5 bases from V and 5 bases from J, with 16 bases in between. The CDR3 runs 14 residues. Germline V gives CDR1 SGHRS, CDR2 YFSETQ. The DNA for the CDR3 is TGCGCCAGCAGTAAACCTCCTAATAAGACTGAAGCTTTCTTT. Its translation is CASSKPPNKTEAFF.

V usage is TRBV7-3 and J usage is TRBJ2-5; TRBD2 agrees at 10 bases. The CDR3 runs to 15 residues. The J segment lost 2 bases and the V segment lost 2 bases, leaving 2 bases of the junction unmatched. Germline loops: CDR1 SGHTA, CDR2 FQGTGA. This CDR3 is CASSLLAGAQETQYF. The CDR3 DNA is TGTGCCAGCAGCTTACTAGCGGGGGCTCAAGAGACCCAGTACTTC.

The rearrangement links TRBV4-2 to TRBJ2-1, with 13 positions matching TRBD2. Per germline, CDR1 LGHNA and CDR2 YNFKEQ. With V trimmed by 3 bases and J by 1 base, 3 bases remained unmatched. The length of the CDR3 is 17 residues. The CDR3 is CASSHTTSGRSYNEQFF. Written as DNA, the CDR3 is TGTGCCAGCAGCCACACGACTAGCGGGAGGTCCTACAATGAGCAGTTCTTC.

This chain uses TRBV7-6 with TRBJ1-6, with D hard to call. Germline V lookup: CDR1 SGHVS, CDR2 FNYEAQ. V lost 1 base to trimming and J lost 6 bases, with 4 bases between them. The CDR3 has 13 residues. Here the CDR3 DNA reads TGTGCCAGCAGCTTAGTGTCTAATTCACCCCTCCACTTT. Its translation is CASSLVSNSPLHF.

The chain couples TRBV5-5 to TRBJ2-7; D gene unclear. The germline CDR1 and CDR2 sequences are SGHKS and YYEKEE (reference sequence). With 0 bases removed from V and 1 base from J, the gap between germline ends came to 11 bases. The length of the CDR3 is 15 residues. The CDR3 nucleotides read TGTGCCAGCAGCTTGGTTCCAGTGGGGTCCTACGAGCAGTACGTC. It specifies CASSLVPVGSYEQYV.

This rearrangement joins TRBV28 to TRBJ2-6, with D perhaps being TRBD1 or TRBD2 (5 bases each). Trimming took off 3 bases at V and 3 bases at J, with 12 bases between the two ends. This CDR3 region has 16 residues. The germline V gene encodes CDR1 MDHEN and CDR2 SYDVKM. The DNA for the CDR3 is TGTGCCAGCAGTTTGTGGCCAGGGAGTGGGGCCAACGTCCTGACTTTC. It codes for CASSLWPGSGANVLTF.